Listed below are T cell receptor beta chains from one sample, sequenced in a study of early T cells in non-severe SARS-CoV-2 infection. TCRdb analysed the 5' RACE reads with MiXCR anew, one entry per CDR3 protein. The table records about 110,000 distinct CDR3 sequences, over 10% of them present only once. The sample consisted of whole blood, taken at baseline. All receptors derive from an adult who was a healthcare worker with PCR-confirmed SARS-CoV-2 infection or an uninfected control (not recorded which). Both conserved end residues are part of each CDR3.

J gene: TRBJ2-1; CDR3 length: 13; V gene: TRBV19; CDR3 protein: CASAHATYNEQFF
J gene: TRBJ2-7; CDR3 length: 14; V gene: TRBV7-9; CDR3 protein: CAGSRDRSSYEQYF
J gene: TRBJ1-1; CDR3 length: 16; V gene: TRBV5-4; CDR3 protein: CASSLFNRGLNTEAFF
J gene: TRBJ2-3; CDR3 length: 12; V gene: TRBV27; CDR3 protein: CASSQRTDTQYF
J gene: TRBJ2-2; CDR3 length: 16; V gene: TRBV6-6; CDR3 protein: CASSLRRGAGTGELFF
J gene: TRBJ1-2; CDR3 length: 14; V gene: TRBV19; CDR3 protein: CASSMGTENYGYTF
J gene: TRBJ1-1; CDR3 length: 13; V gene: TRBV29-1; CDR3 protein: CSVFKPSTGQAFF
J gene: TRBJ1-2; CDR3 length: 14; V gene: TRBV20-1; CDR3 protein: CSARDLGRNYGYTF
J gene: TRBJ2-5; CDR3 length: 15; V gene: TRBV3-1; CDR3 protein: CASSQVRTVEETQYF
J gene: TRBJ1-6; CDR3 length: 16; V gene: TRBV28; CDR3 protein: CASTLRVTSYNSPLHF
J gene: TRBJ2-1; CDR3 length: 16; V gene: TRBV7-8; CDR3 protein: CASSRGAGSSYNEQFF
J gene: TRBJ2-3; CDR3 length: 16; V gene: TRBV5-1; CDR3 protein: CASSLQGGISTDTQYF
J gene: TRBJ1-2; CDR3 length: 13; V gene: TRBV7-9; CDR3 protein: CASSLLGNNGYTF
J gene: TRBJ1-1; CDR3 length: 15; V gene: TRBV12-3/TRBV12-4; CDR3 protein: CASTLSPGRGAEAFF
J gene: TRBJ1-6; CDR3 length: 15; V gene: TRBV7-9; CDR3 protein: CASRAGQGYTSPLHF
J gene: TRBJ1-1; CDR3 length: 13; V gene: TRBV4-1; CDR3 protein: CASSQSTGREAFF
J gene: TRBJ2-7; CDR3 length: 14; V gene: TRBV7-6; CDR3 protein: CASSLKDSSYEQYF